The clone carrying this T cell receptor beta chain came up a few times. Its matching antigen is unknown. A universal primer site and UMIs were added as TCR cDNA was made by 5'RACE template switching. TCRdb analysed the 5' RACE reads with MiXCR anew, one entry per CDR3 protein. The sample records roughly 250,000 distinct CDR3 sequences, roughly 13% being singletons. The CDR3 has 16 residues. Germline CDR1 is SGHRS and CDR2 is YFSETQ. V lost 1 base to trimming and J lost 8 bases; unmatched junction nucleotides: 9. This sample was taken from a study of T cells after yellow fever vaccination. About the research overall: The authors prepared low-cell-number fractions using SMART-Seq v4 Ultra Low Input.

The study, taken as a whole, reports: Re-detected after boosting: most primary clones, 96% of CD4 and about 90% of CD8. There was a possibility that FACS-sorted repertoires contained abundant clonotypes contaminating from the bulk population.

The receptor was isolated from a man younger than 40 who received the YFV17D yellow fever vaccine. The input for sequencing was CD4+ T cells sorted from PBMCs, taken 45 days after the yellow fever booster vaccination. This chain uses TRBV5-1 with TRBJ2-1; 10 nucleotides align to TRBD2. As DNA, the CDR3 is TGCGCCAGCAGCTTGATCGGCGCTAGCGGGAGTTATGAGCAGTTCTTC. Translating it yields CASSLIGASGSYEQFF.